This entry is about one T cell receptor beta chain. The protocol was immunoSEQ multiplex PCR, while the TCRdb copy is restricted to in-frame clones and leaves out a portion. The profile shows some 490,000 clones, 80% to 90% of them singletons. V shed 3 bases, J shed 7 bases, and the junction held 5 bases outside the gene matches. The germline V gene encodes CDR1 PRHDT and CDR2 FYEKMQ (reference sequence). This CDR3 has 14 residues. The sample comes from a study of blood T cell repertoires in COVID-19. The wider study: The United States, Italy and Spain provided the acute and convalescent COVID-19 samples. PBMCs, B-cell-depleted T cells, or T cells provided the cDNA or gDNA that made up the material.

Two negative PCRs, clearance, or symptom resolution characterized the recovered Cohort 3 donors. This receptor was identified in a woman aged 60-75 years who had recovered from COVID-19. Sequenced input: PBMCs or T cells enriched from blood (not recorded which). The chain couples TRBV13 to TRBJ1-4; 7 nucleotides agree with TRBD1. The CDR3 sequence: CASSLRGQSEKLFF. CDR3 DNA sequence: TGTGCCAGCAGCTTGAGGGGGCAGAGTGAAAAACTGTTTTTT.